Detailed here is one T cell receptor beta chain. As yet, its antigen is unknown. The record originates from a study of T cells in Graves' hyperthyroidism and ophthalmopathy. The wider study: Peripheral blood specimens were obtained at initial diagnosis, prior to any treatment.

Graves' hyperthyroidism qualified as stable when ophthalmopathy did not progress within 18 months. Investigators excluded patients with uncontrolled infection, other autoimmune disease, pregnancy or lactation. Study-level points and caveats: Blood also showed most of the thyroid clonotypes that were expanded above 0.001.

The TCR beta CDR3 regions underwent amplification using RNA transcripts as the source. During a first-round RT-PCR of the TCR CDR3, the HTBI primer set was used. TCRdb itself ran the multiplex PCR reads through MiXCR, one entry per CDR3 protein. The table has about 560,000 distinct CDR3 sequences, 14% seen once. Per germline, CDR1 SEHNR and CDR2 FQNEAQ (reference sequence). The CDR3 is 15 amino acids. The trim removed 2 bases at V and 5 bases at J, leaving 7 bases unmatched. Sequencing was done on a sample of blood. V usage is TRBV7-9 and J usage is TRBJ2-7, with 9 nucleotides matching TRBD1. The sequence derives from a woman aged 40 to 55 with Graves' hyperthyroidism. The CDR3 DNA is TGTGCCAGCAGCTTACGCGGGACAGGGTCGGACGAGCAGTACTTC. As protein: CASSLRGTGSDEQYF.